The 11 T cell receptor beta chains below come from one sample, sequenced in a study of shared clonotypes between healthy human individuals. Naive CD8 cells, CD45RO-negative and positively selected for CCR7, excluded terminally differentiated effector memory CD45RA+ cells. TCRdb keeps only in-frame clones here, not all; method: immunoSEQ multiplex PCR. The sample carries approximately 2,200,000 clones, 85% to 95% recorded once. Sequencing was carried out using naive CD8+ T cells from PBMCs. These receptors came from a man aged 18-30 years in good health. Some clones in this sample may be carry-over from other donors' samples.

The chain recombines TRBV9 with TRBJ2-1; the D call may be TRBD1 or TRBD2 (6 bases each). Germline V CDR1 and CDR2: SGDLS, YYNGEE. The V end lost 3 bases, the J end lost 0 bases, and 16 bases lay between the germline ends. The CDR3 length is 17 residues. This CDR3 reads CASSEGGAPSSYNEQFF. The CDR3 nucleotides are TGTGCCAGCAGCGAGGGGGGAGCGCCTAGCTCCTACAATGAGCAGTTCTTC.

This sequence joins TRBV15 and TRBJ2-5, with 8 bases lining up with TRBD1. The CDR3 has 15 amino acids. With V trimmed by 1 base and J by 5 bases, 6 bases remained unmatched. In germline, CDR1 is LNHNV, CDR2 YYDKDF (reference sequence). The CDR3 nucleotides read TGTGCCACCAGCAGAGTCAGGGGGCCATATGAGACCCAGTACTTC. It specifies CATSRVRGPYETQYF.

The J gene is TRBJ1-1, the V gene TRBV6-4; D is possibly TRBD1 (5 bases). V lost 6 bases, J lost 2 bases, and 10 bases lay in between. From germline, CDR1 is MRHNA and CDR2 SNTAGT. The CDR3 runs to 13 residues. CDR3: CASSETANTEAFF. DNA of the CDR3: TGTGCCAGCAGCGAGACAGCTAACACTGAAGCTTTCTTT.

The chain couples TRBV6-6 to TRBJ2-7, with TRBD2 identical over 10 bases. The CDR3 is 16 amino acids. V dropped 6 bases and J dropped 0; count of bases not matched to a gene: 8. Germline V CDR1 and CDR2: MNHNY, SVGAGI (reference sequence). The CDR3 nucleotides read TGTGCCAGCAGGGACCGACTAGCGGGCCGCTCCTACGAGCAGTACTTC. This translates into CASRDRLAGRSYEQYF.

CDR3 sequence reads: CASSLQVAVGETQYF. As DNA, the CDR3 is TGTGCCAGCAGCCTCCAGGTGGCGGTGGGGGAGACCCAGTACTTC. The gene calls are TRBV11-2 and TRBJ2-5; D is uncertain. Germline-derived CDR1 and CDR2 are SGHAT and FQNNGV. Trimming stripped 5 bases from V and 5 bases from J, with 18 bases between. The CDR3 extends over 15 amino acids.

Turning to this clone: The identical CDR3 is also encoded by other nucleotide sequences in the sample. V and J are TRBV28 and TRBJ1-1, with D unclear. The CDR3 extends over 13 amino acids. Between the trimmed V and J ends, which lost 2 bases and 1 base, there was a span of 5 bases. CDR1 and CDR2 (germline): MDHEN, SYDVKM. DNA for the CDR3: TGTGCCAGCAGTTTAACCGCGAACACTGAAGCTTTCTTT. Its protein is CASSLTANTEAFF.

The rearrangement links TRBV29-1 to TRBJ2-7, with TRBD1 as a possible D gene (6 bases). The CDR3 has 15 amino acids. Looked up from germline, CDR1 is SQVTM and CDR2 is ANQGSEA. Deletions cut 0 bases from V and 1 base from J, with 13 bases between. The CDR3 nucleotides are TGCAGCGTTGAAGACCCGGACAGCTCTTCCTACGAGCAGTACTTC. It translates to CSVEDPDSSSYEQYF.

The chain combines TRBV6-1 with TRBJ2-2; maybe TRBD1 (5 bases). There are 13 residues in the CDR3. CDR1 is MNHNS and CDR2 is SASEGT in the germline V gene. V lost 6 bases to trimming and J lost 5 bases, with 10 bases between them. For the CDR3, the DNA is TGTGCCAGCAGCGGCAGGGCGACCGGGGAGCTGTTTTTT. It codes for CASSGRATGELFF.

The chain links TRBV29-1 to TRBJ2-3; D may be TRBD1 (6 bases). The V and J ends lost 6 bases and 1 base respectively, with 8 bases between them. The CDR3 extends over 12 amino acids. Per germline, CDR1 SQVTM and CDR2 ANQGSEA. In DNA, the CDR3 is TGCAGCGTGGGGGCAGGCACAGATACGCAGTATTTT. Its translation is CSVGAGTDTQYF.

The chain recombines TRBV9 with TRBJ2-1; possible D gene TRBD2, 6 bases. Looked up from germline, CDR1 is SGDLS and CDR2 is YYNGEE. Trimming stripped 2 bases from V and 4 bases from J, with 10 bases between. The CDR3 runs 14 residues. CDR3 region: CASSVRDLYNEQFF. The CDR3 region has the DNA TGTGCCAGCAGCGTGCGGGACCTTTACAATGAGCAGTTCTTC.

As to this clone: The same CDR3 is also encoded by other DNA sequences in this sample. CDR3 coding DNA: TGTGCCAGTAGGGGACAGGGATCATCCTACGAGCAGTACTTC. It codes for CASRGQGSSYEQYF. The J gene is TRBJ2-7, the V gene TRBV13, with 9 bases identical to TRBD1. This CDR3 contains 14 residues. Germline values: CDR1 PRHDT, CDR2 FYEKMQ (reference sequence). V was clipped by 9 bases and J by 1 base; unmatched bases: 7.